This entry is about one TCR beta chain. This sample was included in a study of blood T cell repertoires in COVID-19. Overall study context: T cells, B-cell-depleted T cells, or PBMCs provided the cDNA or gDNA that served as material.

Sequencing used immunoSEQ multiplex PCR; TCRdb keeps in-frame clones, though not all of them. In the table there are 150,000 to 200,000 clones, roughly 80% of which are singletons. Germline loops: CDR1 SGHTA, CDR2 FQGNSA. The CDR3 consists of 14 residues. Deletions cut 6 bases from V and 8 bases from J, with 14 bases between. The chain carries TRBV7-2 and TRBJ1-6; D remains unclear. The clonotype originates from a woman aged 30 to 39 with acute or convalescent COVID-19. The source material was peripheral blood. CDR3 protein: CASRHLPLYSPLHF. The CDR3 DNA reads TGTGCCAGCAGACACCTCCCGCTTTATTCACCCCTCCACTTT.